There are a few counts of the clone carrying this TCR beta chain. Its antigen is still unknown. The data are from a study of regulatory T cells in long-lasting Graves disease. Time point denoted: persistent/refractory GD, antithyroid drugs over 5 years with positive TRAb. Isolated PBMC RNA provided the starting material for the TCR library. All patients originated from an endocrinology department located in Xi'an, China. From germline, CDR1 is SQVTM and CDR2 ANQGSEA. The CDR3 has 12 residues. V was trimmed by 5 bases and J by 0 bases, leaving 7 bases between them. Researchers made TCR beta libraries by using iRepertoire HTBI primers and running Arm-PCR on CDR3 regions. TCRdb passed the multiplex PCR reads through MiXCR, listing each CDR3 protein once. The sample has 650,000 to 700,000 distinct CDR3 sequences, 25% to 35% seen once. Study-level points and caveats: Analysis covered peripheral blood alone, not thyroid tissue.

This TCR was recovered from a female donor with Graves disease. Sequences were derived from peripheral blood mononuclear cells (PBMCs), sampled when the disease was refractory, from a patient treated with antithyroid drugs. The gene calls are TRBV29-1 and TRBJ1-1; D call uncertain. The CDR3 loop is CSVCRVNTEAFF. In DNA form, the CDR3 reads TGCAGCGTTTGCCGCGTGAACACTGAAGCTTTCTTT.